This T cell receptor (beta chain) was observed in a study of blood T cell repertoires in COVID-19. At the level of the study: Acute and convalescent COVID-19 specimens originated in the United States, Italy and Spain. The cDNA or gDNA used as material had been derived from T cells, B-cell-depleted T cells, or PBMCs.

J gave up 11 bases and V 6 bases, and 4 bases lay outside the gene matches. The CDR3 consists of 11 residues. How the authors handled the data: From reference gene primer amplification, estimates of nucleated cell counts were derived. Produced via immunoSEQ multiplex PCR; TCRdb's table is partial and in-frame only. The DNA gave D and trimming, while V, J and clone size come from that table. The table records over 150,000 clones, about 86% of them present only once. Sequencing input: peripheral blood. This chain uses TRBV12-3 or TRBV12-4 with TRBJ2-1, with TRBD1 matching 7 bases. The source of this sequence is a woman aged 70-85 years who had recovered from COVID-19. CDR3 sequence: CASRGGGKQFF. Here the CDR3 DNA reads TGTGCCAGCAGAGGGGGCGGCAAGCAGTTCTTC.